This is a list of T cell receptor beta chains from one sample in a study of T cell responses to AZD1222 COVID-19 vaccine. Sequencing was performed with immunoSEQ multiplex PCR; in TCRdb, only in-frame clones are kept and a portion is missing. The sample yields roughly 160,000 clones, over 75% seen once. The sequenced sample was peripheral blood, obtained on day 0 of AZD1222 vaccination. These receptors originate from an adult in good health. CDR3s include the opening cysteine and the closing phenylalanine or tryptophan. A D gene is named only where the DNA matches it firmly. Part of the rows lack a size; the others show once, few, many or a class for expanded clones.

j_call clone_size d_call v_call cdr3_nt cdr3_aa
TRBJ2-5 once TRBD1 TRBV5-1 TGCGCCAGCAGCCGCGACCCAGGGGGCGCAGAGACCCAGTACTTC CASSRDPGGAETQYF
TRBJ1-1 . TRBD1 TRBV3-1/TRBV3-2 TGTGCCAGCAGCCAAACCAACAGGGGGCGGCAGACTGAAGCTTTCTTT CASSQTNRGRQTEAFF
TRBJ1-3 . . TRBV6-6 TGTGCCAGCAGTCGCGACAGATACTGGTTACCTTCAAGCTCTGGAAACACCATATATTTT CASSRDRYWLPSSSGNTIYF
TRBJ1-1 . . TRBV20-1 TGCAGTGCTAGTCCTCCAGGGTCGATGAACACTGAAGCTTTCTTT CSASPPGSMNTEAFF
TRBJ2-1 . . TRBV10-3 TGTGCCATCAGTGAATCAGACAGTACCTACAATGAGCAGTTCTTC CAISESDSTYNEQFF
TRBJ1-2 . . TRBV28 TGTGCCAGCACCCCGAGTGGGTACAGGAGCTATGGCTACACCTTC CASTPSGYRSYGYTF
TRBJ1-2 . . TRBV6-2/TRBV6-3 TGTGCCAGCAGTCAGGGTTTCGGCTACACCTTC CASSQGFGYTF
TRBJ1-4 once TRBD1 TRBV30 TGTGCCTGGTGCGACAGGGTAAATGAAAAACTGTTTTTT CAWCDRVNEKLFF
TRBJ2-1 . TRBD2 TRBV19 TGTGCCAGTAGTACTAGCGGGGGGGGAAGGTCCTACAATGAGCAGTTCTTC CASSTSGGGRSYNEQFF
TRBJ1-4 . . TRBV18 TGTGCCAGCTCACCCCCTCCTGGTGGCGAAAAACTGTTTTTT CASSPPPGGEKLFF
TRBJ1-4 . . TRBV6-5 TGTGCCAGCGGGAGACAGGCAACTAATGAAAAACTGTTTTTT CASGRQATNEKLFF
TRBJ1-3 . . TRBV2 TGTGCCAGCAAGTGGGATGGAAACACCATATATTTT CASKWDGNTIYF
TRBJ2-1 . . TRBV2 TGTGCCAGCAGTGAAAACGCCGATGAGCAGTTCTTC CASSENADEQFF
TRBJ2-1 . TRBD1 TRBV6-1 TGTGCCAGCAGTGAAGTTGAGGACAGGGAACAGTTCTTC CASSEVEDREQFF
TRBJ1-1 . . TRBV7-3 TGTGCCAGCAGCAAAGGGATGAACACTGAAGCTTTCTTT CASSKGMNTEAFF
TRBJ1-3 . . TRBV7-7 TGTGCTAGCAGCTCCGTAGTGGGAAACACCATATATTTT CASSSVVGNTIYF
TRBJ1-1 . . TRBV15 TGTGCCACCAGCATGACAGGGAACACTGAAGCTTTCTTT CATSMTGNTEAFF
TRBJ1-4 once . TRBV2 TGTGCCAGCCTTAGGCAGGGTCTACGGGAAAAACTGTTTTTT CASLRQGLREKLFF
TRBJ1-2 . TRBD1 TRBV4-2 TGTGCCAGCAGCCAACATGGACAGGGGAATGGCTACACCTTC CASSQHGQGNGYTF
TRBJ1-1 . . TRBV6-5 TGTGCCAGCAGTTACTCATATGGTTTTGAAGCTTTCTTT CASSYSYGFEAFF
TRBJ2-2 . . TRBV4-1 TGCGCCAGCAACTCCGTGGGGCGGGGCGGGGAGCTGTTTTTT CASNSVGRGGELFF
TRBJ1-2 . . TRBV4-3 TGCGCCAGCAGCGATCTGCCGGGGGCGGTTAATGGCTACACCTTC CASSDLPGAVNGYTF
TRBJ1-1 . . TRBV28 TGTGCCAGCAGCCTCGATTGGGGGAACACTGAAGCTTTCTTT CASSLDWGNTEAFF
TRBJ2-7 once . TRBV5-1 TGCGCCAGCAGCTTTGACAGTTTGAGCTCCTACGAGCAGTACTTC CASSFDSLSSYEQYF
TRBJ1-5 . TRBD1 TRBV15 TGTGCCACCAGCAGCGGACAGGGATATCAGCCCCAGCATTTT CATSSGQGYQPQHF
TRBJ2-3 . TRBD1 TRBV6-6 TGTGCCAGCAGTTCTCAACTTGGGACAGGGCAAGATACGCAGTATTTT CASSSQLGTGQDTQYF
TRBJ1-5 . . TRBV7-2 TGTGCCAGCAGCTTAGGGGGACCGTTGAGCAATCAGCCCCAGCATTTT CASSLGGPLSNQPQHF
TRBJ2-7 once . TRBV12-3/TRBV12-4 TGTGCCAGCAGTCCCGACTACGAGCAGTACTTC CASSPDYEQYF
TRBJ1-3 . . TRBV29-1 TGCAGCGTTGTAACGACTTCTGGAAACACCATATATTTT CSVVTTSGNTIYF
TRBJ1-5 . . TRBV28 TGTGCCAGCAGTTTGGGCGGGGGAAATCAGCCCCAGCATTTT CASSLGGGNQPQHF
TRBJ2-7 . . TRBV7-2 TGTGCCAGCAGCTTAGTATGGACGGTCTCCTACGAGCAGTACTTC CASSLVWTVSYEQYF
TRBJ1-1 . . TRBV24-1 TGTGCCACCAGTGACCCCAAGGGGGGCACTGAAGCTTTCTTT CATSDPKGGTEAFF
TRBJ2-1 . . TRBV9 TGTGCCAGCAGTTTCTTCTCAGCGTCATACAATGAGCAGTTCTTC CASSFFSASYNEQFF
TRBJ2-7 . . TRBV21-1 TGTGCCAGCAGCAAAGCGAGACAGAACTACGAGCAGTACTTC CASSKARQNYEQYF
TRBJ2-5 . . TRBV25-1 TGTGCCAGCAGTGATCCTTCAGACGGGATTGGGACCCAGTACTTC CASSDPSDGIGTQYF
TRBJ1-2 . TRBD1 TRBV6-5 TGTGCCAGCAGAAGACAGGGGTCTAACTATGGCTACACCTTC CASRRQGSNYGYTF
TRBJ2-2 . TRBD2 TRBV24-1 TGTGCCACCAGAACGGGACTACCGACCGGGGAGCTGTTTTTT CATRTGLPTGELFF
TRBJ2-1 . TRBD2 TRBV5-1 TGCGCCAGCAGCCTCTCCGGGACTAAAAATGAGCAGTTCTTC CASSLSGTKNEQFF
TRBJ2-1 . . TRBV7-2 TGTGCCAGCAGCTTAGATGGAAGCCCCTACAATGAGCAGTTCTTC CASSLDGSPYNEQFF
TRBJ1-2 once . TRBV6-5 TGTGCCAGCAGTTACTCATTTAAGGACAATGGCTACACCTTC CASSYSFKDNGYTF
TRBJ2-7 . . TRBV24-1 TGTGCCACCAGTGACTCGACAGTTTCAAGCTCCTACGAGCAGTACTTC CATSDSTVSSSYEQYF
TRBJ1-1 . . TRBV9 TGTGCCAGCAGCGTGGGACATAGGGATAACACTGAAGCTTTCTTT CASSVGHRDNTEAFF
TRBJ2-2 . . TRBV7-2 TGTGCCAGCAGCTTGTCAAGGCTTGGGGGCACCGGGGAGCTGTTTTTT CASSLSRLGGTGELFF
TRBJ1-6 . . TRBV4-1 TGCGCCAGCAGCCAAGAATTGGGGGACTCGTATAATTCACCCCTCCACTTT CASSQELGDSYNSPLHF
TRBJ1-1 . . TRBV27 TGTGCCAGCAGGACCCTAGACTACACTGAAGCTTTCTTT CASRTLDYTEAFF
TRBJ1-2 . . TRBV5-6 TGTGCCAGCAGCTTCAAGAGGGGTTACACCTTC CASSFKRGYTF
TRBJ1-1 . . TRBV28 TGTGCCAGCAGCGACAGCCGGAACACTGAAGCTTTCTTT CASSDSRNTEAFF
TRBJ2-2 . . TRBV30 TGTGCCTCTTGGGGCAGGACGAACACCGGGGAGCTGTTTTTT CASWGRTNTGELFF
TRBJ1-1 . . TRBV2 TGTGCCAGCAGACGGGAGGGCCCCTCTGAAGCTTTCTTT CASRREGPSEAFF
TRBJ2-7 . . TRBV28 TGTGCCAGCAGAAGTATCTCTTCGGGGGATTCTTTAGGAGAGCAGTACTTC CASRSISSGDSLGEQYF